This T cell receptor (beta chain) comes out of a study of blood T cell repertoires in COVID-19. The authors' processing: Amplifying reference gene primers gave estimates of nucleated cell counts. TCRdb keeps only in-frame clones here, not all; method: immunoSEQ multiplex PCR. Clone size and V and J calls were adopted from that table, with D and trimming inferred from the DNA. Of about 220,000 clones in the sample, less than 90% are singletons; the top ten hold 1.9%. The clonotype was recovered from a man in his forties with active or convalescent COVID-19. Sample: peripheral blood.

As DNA, the CDR3 is TGCGCCAGCAGCTTGGTGACGGGGGAAACTGAAGCTTTCTTT. It yields the protein CASSLVTGETEAFF. The rearrangement joins TRBV5-1 to TRBJ1-1; TRBD1 is a possible D gene (5 bases). Trimming removed 0 bases from V and 5 bases from J, with 11 bases in between. The CDR3 runs 14 residues. From germline, CDR1 is SGHRS and CDR2 YFSETQ.